The entry below describes one T cell receptor beta chain. Its antigen is unknown. This entry is derived from a study of cytomegalovirus exposure and HLA in healthy donors. For the study at large: HLA-typed donors were the source of 83 million or so unique TCRs held in an early data release. Overall study results and limits: Researchers reported in a later analysis that common viral pathogens appeared linked to several top clusters. In a later analysis, the majority of CMV-associated beta chains seemingly showed HLA restriction.

PCR amplification relied on 60 Vbeta primers (plus 13 Jbeta primers). How the authors handled the data: In a later analysis, 70 million to 80 million unique TCR beta chains included roughly 11 million shared by two or more donors. Only in-frame clones appear in the TCRdb table, and some are missing; sequencing was by immunoSEQ multiplex PCR. V, J and clone size reflect that table, while D and trimming were determined from the DNA. The table includes about 170,000 clones, roughly 80% detected once. Looked up from germline, CDR1 is SGHRS and CDR2 is YFSETQ. The CDR3 has 14 amino acids. V trimming: 4 bases; J trimming: 5 bases; junction bases outside the gene matches: 3.

This rearrangement joins TRBV5-1 to TRBJ1-4; TRBD1 agrees at 9 bases. This TCR was sampled from a female donor in good health and CMV-seronegative. Specimen: PBMCs. The CDR3 loop reads CASSPGTGNEKLFF. For the CDR3, the DNA is TGCGCCAGCAGCCCCGGGACAGGGAATGAAAAACTGTTTTTT.